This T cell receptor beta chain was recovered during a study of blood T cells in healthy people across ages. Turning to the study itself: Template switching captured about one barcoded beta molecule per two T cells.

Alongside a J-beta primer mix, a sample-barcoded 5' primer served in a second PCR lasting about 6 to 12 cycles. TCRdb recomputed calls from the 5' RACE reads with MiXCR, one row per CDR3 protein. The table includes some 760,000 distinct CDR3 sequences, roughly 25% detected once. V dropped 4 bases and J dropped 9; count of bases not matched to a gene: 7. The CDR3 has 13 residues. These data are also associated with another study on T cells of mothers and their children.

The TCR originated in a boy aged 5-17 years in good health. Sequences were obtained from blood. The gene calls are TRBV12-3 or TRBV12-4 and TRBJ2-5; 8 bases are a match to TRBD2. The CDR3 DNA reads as TGTGCCAGCAGTTGGGCGGGGGGCGCGCCCCAGTACTTC. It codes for CASSWAGGAPQYF.